This entry lists 4 T cell receptor beta chains sequenced from one sample in a study of Ad26.COV2.S vaccination and SARS-CoV-2 variants (dated by TCRdb to 2020 to 2023). The library was built by means of the immunoSEQ multiplex PCR assay. TCRdb took over this immuneACCESS table, retaining in-frame rearrangements with V and J assigned. Such tables are incomplete; in checked studies, under half of the missing clones stem from an unresolved V gene, and the remainder is unexplained. The sample includes 350,000 to 400,000 clones, with approximately 90% observed a single time. Jointly, the top ten make up under 3.5% of the sample. The treatment or condition tag for this specimen amounts to: some 19 received Ad26.COV2.S at low or high dose, single or two shots; 5 received placebo; per-sample allocation not given. Repertoires of vaccine and placebo recipients were sequenced from samples collected on day 63 after the first injection.

Source: peripheral blood, taken in a trial of Ad26.COV2.S vaccine versus placebo. The receptor source for this set is a person aged 18-60 years who received the Ad26.COV2.S COVID-19 vaccine or a placebo.

The chain has TRBV6-5 and TRBJ1-1; D is perhaps TRBD1 (5 bases). The CDR3 extends over 12 amino acids. V was trimmed by 8 bases and J by 4 bases, leaving 11 bases between them. Looked up from germline, CDR1 is MNHEY and CDR2 is SVGAGI. The CDR3 loop reads CASLDSSTEAFF. CDR3 DNA sequence: TGTGCCAGCCTTGACAGTTCCACTGAAGCTTTCTTT.

This clone was observed a handful of times. Other nucleotide sequences in the sample specify the same CDR3. The chain uses TRBV29-1 and TRBJ2-3; 9 bases match TRBD1. Germline trimming cut 5 bases from V and 4 bases from J; bases unmatched to any gene: 1. CDR3 length equals 12 residues. Germline CDR1 is SQVTM and CDR2 is ANQGSEA. CDR3 amino acids: CSVRQGADTQYF. The CDR3 nucleotides read TGCAGCGTTCGACAGGGGGCAGATACGCAGTATTTT.

The gene calls are TRBV7-9 and TRBJ2-2; D gene ambiguous. Trimming removed 5 bases at V and 7 bases at J, with 11 bases between. CDR3 size: 13 residues. Looked up from germline, CDR1 is SEHNR and CDR2 is FQNEAQ (reference sequence). The CDR3 loop is CASSIVRIGELFF. CDR3 DNA sequence: TGTGCCAGCAGCATAGTAAGGATCGGGGAGCTGTTTTTT.

The J gene is TRBJ2-5, the V gene TRBV30; D may be TRBD1 or TRBD2 (5 bases each). V shed 8 bases and J shed 7 bases, with 14 bases lying between them. The CDR3 sequence is 11 residues long. The germline CDR1 and CDR2 sequences are GTSNPN and SVGIG (reference sequence). DNA of the CDR3: TGTGCCCGAGAGGGGCCCGGGACCCAGTACTTC. Translation gives CAREGPGTQYF.